Listed below are T cell receptor beta chains from one sample, sequenced in a study of radiation and T cells in renal cell carcinoma. TCRdb's table, derived via immunoSEQ multiplex PCR, lists solely in-frame clones and lacks some. Of roughly 130,000 clones in the sample, more than 70% were seen once. The specimen comprised blood, sampled from a patient whose treatment included radiotherapy and nephrectomy. The receptors originated from a woman in her 70s with renal cell carcinoma. Both conserved end residues are part of each CDR3. Fields, in order: V gene, D gene, J gene, clone size, CDR3 DNA, CDR3 protein. A D gene is named only where the DNA matches it firmly. The size field is filled for only some rows; it gives once, few, many or a size class.

TRBV27	TRBD1	TRBJ1-2	NA	TGTGCCAGCAGACCGACAGGGGGTGTTGCGGGTGGCTACACCTTC	CASRPTGGVAGGYTF
TRBV4-3	NA	TRBJ2-7	NA	TGCGCCAGCAGCCAAGGTGGGACCGGGACTTCGGGCTACGAGCAGTACTTC	CASSQGGTGTSGYEQYF
TRBV6-5	NA	TRBJ2-1	once	TGTGCCAGCAGTACAGACAGACAAAGGCAGTTCTTC	CASSTDRQRQFF
TRBV7-3	NA	TRBJ1-2	NA	TGTGCCAGCAGCCCGAGGGCAGGGTCCAACTATGGCTACACCTTC	CASSPRAGSNYGYTF
TRBV5-1	TRBD2	TRBJ2-1	NA	TGCGCCAGCAGCGGGACTAGCGGGGGGGCCCGTGAGCAGTTCTTC	CASSGTSGGAREQFF
TRBV11-2	TRBD1	TRBJ1-1	NA	TGTGCCAGCAGCCGCGACAGGGTTGGCACTGAAGCTTTCTTT	CASSRDRVGTEAFF
TRBV30	TRBD2	TRBJ2-1	NA	TGTGCCTGGAGTATAGCGGGGGGCCCCTGGATCGATGAGCAGTTCTTC	CAWSIAGGPWIDEQFF
TRBV11-1	NA	TRBJ2-1	NA	TGTGCCAGCAGTCGGTTTAGTGCGTGGGATGAGCAGTTCTTC	CASSRFSAWDEQFF
TRBV6-1	NA	TRBJ2-3	once	TGTGCCAGCAGTGAAGGGTTCCCCACAGATACGCAGTATTTT	CASSEGFPTDTQYF
TRBV6-5	NA	TRBJ2-7	NA	TGTGCCAGCAGGACTGGGGCGGCGGCTACGATGCAGTACTTC	CASRTGAAATMQYF
TRBV27	TRBD2	TRBJ2-7	NA	TGTGCCACCAAGGCTAGCGGGCCCTACGAGCAGTACTTC	CATKASGPYEQYF
TRBV6-5	TRBD1	TRBJ1-2	NA	TGTGCCAGCAGAATGGGACAGGTTCATGGCTACACCTTC	CASRMGQVHGYTF
TRBV14	NA	TRBJ1-2	NA	TGTGCCAGCAGCCAAGTGGGACTTGGTTATGGCTACACCTTC	CASSQVGLGYGYTF
TRBV5-1	NA	TRBJ2-3	NA	TGCGCCAGCAGCTGGGAAGACACTAGCACAGATACGCAGTATTTT	CASSWEDTSTDTQYF
TRBV19	NA	TRBJ1-1	NA	TGTGCCAGTAGTATAGGACTGGGAGCTTTCTTT	CASSIGLGAFF
TRBV4-3	TRBD1	TRBJ2-7	NA	TGCGCCAGCAGCCAAGGTATCTGGACAGGGTCCGACGAGCAGTACTTC	CASSQGIWTGSDEQYF
TRBV9	NA	TRBJ2-7	NA	TGTGCCAGCAGCCCCGGGACACTAAGCTCCTACGAGCAGTACTTC	CASSPGTLSSYEQYF
TRBV6-6	NA	TRBJ1-5	NA	TGTGCCAGCACCCAACCTGGGGGCTATAGCAATCAGCCCCAGCATTTT	CASTQPGGYSNQPQHF
TRBV2	NA	TRBJ1-5	NA	TGTGCCAGCAGTGGGCTGAATAGCAATCAGCCCCAGCATTTT	CASSGLNSNQPQHF
TRBV9	NA	TRBJ1-6	NA	TGTGCCAGCAGCGTAGATAACGTCCAAAATTCACCCCTCCACTTT	CASSVDNVQNSPLHF
TRBV30	TRBD2	TRBJ2-1	once	TGTGCCTGGAACAGAGTTAGCGGGGGTTTTGAGCAGTTCTTC	CAWNRVSGGFEQFF
TRBV20-1	NA	TRBJ1-2	NA	TGCAGTATTTATGGTCCCTATGGCTACACCTTC	CSIYGPYGYTF
TRBV2	TRBD1	TRBJ2-7	NA	TGTGCCAGCAAAAGGGACAGTACCTACGAGCAGTACTTC	CASKRDSTYEQYF
TRBV15	NA	TRBJ1-5	NA	TGTGCCACCAGCGTCACGGGGGGTAGCAATCAGCCCCAGCATTTT	CATSVTGGSNQPQHF
TRBV9	NA	TRBJ2-1	NA	TGTGCCAGCAGCGTAGAGGGATTGCCTTACAATGAGCAGTTCTTC	CASSVEGLPYNEQFF
TRBV7-6	NA	TRBJ1-2	NA	TGTGCCAGCAGCCCTACCCGTCAGGGGCGGGGAGGCTACACCTTC	CASSPTRQGRGGYTF
TRBV21-1	NA	TRBJ1-1	NA	TGTGCCAGCAGCGCACAGGGGGCCAACACTGAAGCTTTCTTT	CASSAQGANTEAFF
TRBV6-1	NA	TRBJ2-1	NA	TGTGCCAGCAGTGAAGCAAGGGCCTCGGTGACCTACAATGAGCAGTTCTTC	CASSEARASVTYNEQFF
TRBV6-6	NA	TRBJ2-7	NA	TGTGCCAGCAGTTCCACTCCAGGGGGGGGATCCGAGCAGTACTTC	CASSSTPGGGSEQYF
TRBV2	NA	TRBJ1-1	NA	TGTGCCAGCAGTGGGAAGGTGGAAGCTTTCTTT	CASSGKVEAFF
TRBV30	NA	TRBJ1-1	NA	TGTGCCTGGACTCGGGGGTTGGACACTGAAGCTTTCTTT	CAWTRGLDTEAFF
TRBV2	TRBD2	TRBJ2-3	NA	TGTGCCAGAGGGACTAGCGGGGCAGATACGCAGTATTTT	CARGTSGADTQYF
TRBV5-8	TRBD1	TRBJ1-6	once	TGTGCCAGCAGGCGCCAGACAGGGTTTGGGAGCTCCTATAATTCACCCCTCCACTTT	CASRRQTGFGSSYNSPLHF
TRBV19	NA	TRBJ2-2	NA	TGTGCCAGTAGTCCAAGGGGGTGGGACACCGGGGAGCTGTTTTTT	CASSPRGWDTGELFF
TRBV9	NA	TRBJ2-7	NA	TGTGCCAGCAGCCGGGATACAGGGATCGGCGAGCAGTACTTC	CASSRDTGIGEQYF
TRBV4-2	NA	TRBJ2-7	NA	TGTGCCAGCAGCCAAGATATAGCGGCCACCTACGAGCAGTACTTC	CASSQDIAATYEQYF
TRBV2	TRBD2	TRBJ2-7	NA	TGTGCCAGCAGTCCTAGGACTAGCGGGGAGTACGAGCAGTACTTC	CASSPRTSGEYEQYF
TRBV28	NA	TRBJ1-2	NA	TGTGCCAGCAGTTTGGGGGGGGCAAAGGGCTACACCTTC	CASSLGGAKGYTF
TRBV19	NA	TRBJ1-6	NA	TGTGCCAGTAATGAGGGAGGCAATTCACCCCTCCACTTT	CASNEGGNSPLHF
TRBV19	NA	TRBJ2-2	NA	TGTGCCAGTAGTGGGACGGTGAACACCGGGGAGCTGTTTTTT	CASSGTVNTGELFF
TRBV11-2	NA	TRBJ2-7	NA	TGTGCCAGCAGTGTGGGGACTCCGAGCTCCTACGAGCAGTACTTC	CASSVGTPSSYEQYF
TRBV6-5	NA	TRBJ2-5	NA	TGTGCCAGCAGTTCTCCGACATCCCCGGGCGAGACCCAGTACTTC	CASSSPTSPGETQYF
TRBV11-3	TRBD2	TRBJ2-3	NA	TGTGCCAGCAGCTTAGAGGTAGCGGGGGGCTGGAGGGCAGATACGCAGTATTTT	CASSLEVAGGWRADTQYF
TRBV5-6	TRBD2	TRBJ2-1	NA	TGTGCCAGCAGCTTGTCGGGGGGGCCTAGCGATGAGCAGTTCTTC	CASSLSGGPSDEQFF
TRBV9	NA	TRBJ2-7	NA	TGTGCCAGCAGCGTAGCTAGCAGCGGTTACGAGCAGTACTTC	CASSVASSGYEQYF
TRBV21-1	NA	TRBJ2-1	once	TGTGCCAGCAGCAAAAGCCCCGCCCTCCTCCGGGACAGGGTGTGGAATGAGCAGTTCTTC	CASSKSPALLRDRVWNEQFF
TRBV27	TRBD1	TRBJ1-1	once	TGTGCCAGCAGTTTTCAGGGACAGGGAGGCGGTACTGAAGCTTTCTTT	CASSFQGQGGGTEAFF
TRBV27	TRBD1	TRBJ1-6	NA	TGTGCCAGCAGTCTCGACAGGGGTAATTCACCCCTCCACTTT	CASSLDRGNSPLHF
TRBV2	NA	TRBJ1-2	few	TGTGCCAGCAGCTACAAGGTGAACTATGGCTACACCTTC	CASSYKVNYGYTF
TRBV28	NA	TRBJ1-2	NA	TGTGCCAGCAGTTTTATAGGTTGGGGCTACACCTTC	CASSFIGWGYTF
TRBV19	NA	TRBJ1-5	once	TGTGCCAGTAGTCCCCGATCGAGCAATCAGCCCCAGCATTTT	CASSPRSSNQPQHF
TRBV30	TRBD2	TRBJ2-5	NA	TGTGCCTGGAGTGGGGGACTAGCGGGGCAAGAGACCCAGTACTTC	CAWSGGLAGQETQYF
TRBV27	TRBD2	TRBJ2-7	NA	TGTGCCAGCAGTTTATCGGCTAGCGGGGACCACGAGCAGTACTTC	CASSLSASGDHEQYF
TRBV6-1	TRBD1	TRBJ1-5	NA	TGTGCCAGCAGTGACCCCCAGGGGGCACAGCCCCAGCATTTT	CASSDPQGAQPQHF
TRBV7-2	NA	TRBJ2-7	NA	TGTGCCAGCAGCTTAGTAGTTTACGAGCAGTACTTC	CASSLVVYEQYF
TRBV6-5	NA	TRBJ2-7	NA	TGTGCCAGCAGTTACTCGAGTCTTCGCGTCTACGAGCAGTACTTC	CASSYSSLRVYEQYF
TRBV19	NA	TRBJ1-2	NA	TGTGCCAGTAGTCCCAGCGGGTCTAACTATGGCTACACCTTC	CASSPSGSNYGYTF
TRBV11-3	TRBD1	TRBJ2-5	NA	TGTGCCAGCAGCCCGACAGGGGGCAAAGAGACCCAGTACTTC	CASSPTGGKETQYF